This TCR beta chain comes out of a study of blood T cell repertoires in COVID-19. Across the whole study: Specimens from acute and convalescent COVID-19 originated in the United States, Italy and Spain.

The CDR3 extends over 14 amino acids. The trim removed 6 bases at V and 2 bases at J, leaving 5 bases unmatched. Germline-derived CDR1 and CDR2 are MNHEY and SVGEGT. This clone was recorded a few times. At the DNA level, this CDR3 is encoded by other sequences in the same sample as well. In the original analysis: Using reference gene primer amplification, nucleated cell counts were estimated. The repertoire was sequenced with immunoSEQ multiplex PCR; TCRdb's copy has only in-frame clones and lacks some. That table supplies the V and J calls and clone size; D and trimming were determined from the DNA. The sample has 55,000 or so clones; around 87% are singletons.

V and J are TRBV6-2 or TRBV6-3 and TRBJ1-2; 8 nucleotides align to TRBD1. The sample taken for sequencing was peripheral blood. The sequence came from a man between 60 and 70 years old with active or convalescent COVID-19. CDR3 sequence reads: CASSGQGANYGYTF. The CDR3 DNA reads TGTGCCAGCAGCGGACAGGGAGCGAACTATGGCTACACCTTC.